These 8 T cell receptor beta chains came from one sample sequenced in a study of OX40 agonist ivuxolimab in advanced cancers. Only in-frame clones appear in the TCRdb table, and some are missing; sequencing was by immunoSEQ multiplex PCR. The data hold roughly 60,000 clones, with roughly four fifths observed a single time. Sequences were derived from CD4+ or CD8+ T cells sorted from blood, sampled in a trial of the OX40 agonist ivuxolimab. These receptors all stem from an adult with an advanced solid tumor such as melanoma, head and neck, liver or kidney cancer.

The V call is TRBV14, the J call TRBJ2-5; no reliable D call. Trimming cost V 1 base and J 1 base, with 13 bases left between them. CDR1 is SGHDN and CDR2 is FVKESK in the germline V gene. The CDR3 has 16 residues. CDR3 residues: CASSQVRASLQETQYF. In DNA form, the CDR3 reads TGTGCCAGCAGCCAAGTTCGGGCCAGCCTCCAAGAGACCCAGTACTTC.

The rearrangement links TRBV5-1 to TRBJ2-1; D is uncertain. V gave up 1 base and J gave up 1 base, with 12 bases separating them. The CDR3 totals 16 residues. Germline loops: CDR1 SGHRS, CDR2 YFSETQ. CDR3 DNA sequence: TGCGCCAGCAGCTTGAATGAGATAACGTCCTACAATGAGCAGTTCTTC. Amino acids: CASSLNEITSYNEQFF.

The sample holds a few counts of this clone. The rearrangement joins TRBV21-1 to TRBJ1-1; the table gives TRBD1 as D, unverified against the DNA. TRBV21-1 corresponds to a pseudogene. The CDR3 has 14 amino acids. The DNA of the CDR3 is TGTGCCAGCAGCCCCGGGGACAGCAACACTGAAGCTTTCTTT. Protein: CASSPGDSNTEAFF.

CDR3 DNA: TGTGCCTGCGTATCCGCCGGGAGGCCCTATGGCTACACCTTC. Translating it yields CACVSAGRPYGYTF. The gene calls are TRBV28 and TRBJ1-2; D is uncertain. CDR1 is MDHEN and CDR2 is SYDVKM in the germline V gene. The length of the CDR3 is 14 residues. V lost 11 bases and J lost 4, with 20 bases in between.

The V and J genes are TRBV9 and TRBJ2-5; 8 nucleotides line up with TRBD2. Germline V gives CDR1 SGDLS, CDR2 YYNGEE. The CDR3 runs 15 residues. The junction had 8 bases not matched to a gene; V was cut back by 3 bases and J by 4 bases. The CDR3 nucleotides are TGTGCCAGCAGCGCCTCGGGGGGGATATCAGAGACCCAGTACTTC. This gives the protein CASSASGGISETQYF.

The chain has TRBV2 and TRBJ1-5; TRBD1 matches 7 bases. The CDR3 is 13 residues long. CDR1 and CDR2 (germline): SNHLY, FYNNEI. V was pared by 8 bases and J by 4 bases, with 5 bases of the junction left unmatched. The CDR3 region has the DNA TGTGCCAGCGAGACAGGGCCGAATCAGCCCCAGCATTTT. This sequence encodes CASETGPNQPQHF.

This chain joins TRBV10-3 and TRBJ2-7; D gene uncertain. CDR3 length equals 12 residues. V was shortened by 2 bases and J by 3 bases, with 5 bases between the two germline ends. Germline V gene data show CDR1 as ENHRY and CDR2 as SYGVKD. CDR3 sequence (DNA): TGTGCCATCAGTGAGGGTTTCTACGAGCAGTACTTC. Translated, it gives CAISEGFYEQYF.

V gene TRBV29-1 combines with J gene TRBJ2-1; 11 nucleotides match TRBD2. Germline CDR1 is SQVTM and CDR2 is ANQGSEA. Trimming at V came to 3 bases and at J to 4 bases, leaving 8 bases not matched to a gene. This CDR3 comprises 16 residues. The CDR3 loop reads CSVDPLTSGAYNEQFF. In DNA, the CDR3 is TGCAGCGTTGACCCTCTGACTAGCGGGGCTTACAATGAGCAGTTCTTC.